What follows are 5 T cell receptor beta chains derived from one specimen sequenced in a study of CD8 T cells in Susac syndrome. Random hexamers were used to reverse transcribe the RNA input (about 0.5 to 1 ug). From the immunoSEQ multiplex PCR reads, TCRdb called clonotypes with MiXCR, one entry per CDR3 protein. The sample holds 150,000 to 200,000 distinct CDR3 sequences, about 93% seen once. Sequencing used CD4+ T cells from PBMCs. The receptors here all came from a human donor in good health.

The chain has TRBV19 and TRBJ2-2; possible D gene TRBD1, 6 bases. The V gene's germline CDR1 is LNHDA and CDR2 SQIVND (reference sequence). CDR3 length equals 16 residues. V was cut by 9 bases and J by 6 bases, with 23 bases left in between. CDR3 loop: CASKTGQRGWAGELFF. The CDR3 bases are TGTGCCAGCAAAACCGGACAGCGAGGGTGGGCCGGGGAGCTGTTTTTT.

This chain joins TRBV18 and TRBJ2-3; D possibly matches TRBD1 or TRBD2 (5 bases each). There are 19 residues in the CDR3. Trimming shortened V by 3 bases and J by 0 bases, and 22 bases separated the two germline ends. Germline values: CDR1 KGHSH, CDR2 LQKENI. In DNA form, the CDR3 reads TGTGCCAGCTCACCTCTTGGGACCGGGGCCCCAATTAGCACAGATACGCAGTATTTT. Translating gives CASSPLGTGAPISTDTQYF.

CDR3 DNA: TGCTCCGTGGACGGTGCCACCGGGGAGCTGTTTTTT. Residues: CSVDGATGELFF. The chain has TRBV29-1 and TRBJ2-2; D unresolved. This CDR3 has 12 residues. CDR1 and CDR2 from the germline V gene are SQVTM and ANQGSEA.

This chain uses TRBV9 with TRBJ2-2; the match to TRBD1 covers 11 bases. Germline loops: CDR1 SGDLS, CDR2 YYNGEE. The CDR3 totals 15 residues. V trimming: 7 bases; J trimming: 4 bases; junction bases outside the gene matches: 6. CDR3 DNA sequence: TGTGCCAGCGGACGGACAGGGGGCATCACCGGGGAGCTGTTTTTT. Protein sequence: CASGRTGGITGELFF.

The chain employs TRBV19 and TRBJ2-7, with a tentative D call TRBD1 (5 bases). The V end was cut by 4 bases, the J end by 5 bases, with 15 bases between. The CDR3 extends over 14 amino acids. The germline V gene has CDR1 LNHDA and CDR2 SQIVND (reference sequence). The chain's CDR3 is CASSTPPGSDEQYV. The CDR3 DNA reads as TGTGCCAGTAGTACACCGCCAGGGTCAGACGAGCAGTACGTC.